This entry features one TCR beta chain sequence. The CDR3 spans 16 residues. CDR1 is KGHSH, CDR2 LQKENI, per germline. V was trimmed by 3 bases and J by 3 bases, leaving 17 bases between them. Only in-frame clones appear in the TCRdb table, and some are missing; sequencing was by immunoSEQ multiplex PCR. The sample holds 74,000 or so clones, 85% to 90% seen once. This sample is drawn from a study of blood T cell repertoires in COVID-19. At the level of the study: Both acute and convalescent COVID-19 samples were obtained from the United States, Italy and Spain.

The V call is TRBV18, the J call TRBJ1-1; weak D call: TRBD1 (5 bases). Sequencing was done on a sample of peripheral blood. This TCR derives from a man in his fifties with acute or convalescent COVID-19. The CDR3 region is CASSPAGPTLDTEAFF. The CDR3 DNA sequence: TGTGCCAGCTCACCGGCGGGACCGACCCTGGACACTGAAGCTTTCTTT.